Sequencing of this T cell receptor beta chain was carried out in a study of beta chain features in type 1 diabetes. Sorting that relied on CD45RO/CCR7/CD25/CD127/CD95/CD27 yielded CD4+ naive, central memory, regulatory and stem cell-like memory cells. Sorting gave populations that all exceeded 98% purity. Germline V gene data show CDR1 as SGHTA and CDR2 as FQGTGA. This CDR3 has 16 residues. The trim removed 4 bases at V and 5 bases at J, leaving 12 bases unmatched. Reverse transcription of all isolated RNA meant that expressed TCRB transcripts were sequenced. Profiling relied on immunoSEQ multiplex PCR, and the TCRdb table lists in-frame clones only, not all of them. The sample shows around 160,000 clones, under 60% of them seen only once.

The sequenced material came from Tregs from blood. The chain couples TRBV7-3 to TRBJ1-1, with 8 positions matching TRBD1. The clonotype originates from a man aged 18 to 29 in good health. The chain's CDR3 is CASSSLGRGRGTEAFF. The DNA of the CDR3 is TGTGCCAGCAGCTCCCTTGGCAGGGGGCGCGGGACTGAAGCTTTCTTT.